The 28 T cell receptor beta chains presented below share a single source sample, sequenced in a study of blood T cell repertoires in COVID-19. TCRdb keeps only in-frame clones here, not all; method: immunoSEQ multiplex PCR. Altogether under 150,000 clones are present, about 84% being singletons, with the ten largest covering approximately 1.5%. Material: peripheral blood. All receptors come from a man aged 50 to 60 with acute or convalescent COVID-19.

The rearrangement joins TRBV19 to TRBJ2-1, with 13 bases aligning to TRBD2. Germline V gene sequence: CDR1 LNHDA, CDR2 SQIVND (reference sequence). The CDR3 has 17 residues. With V trimmed by 5 bases and J by 5 bases, 9 bases remained unmatched. The CDR3 region is CASSANPGLAGNNEQFF. CDR3 bases: TGTGCCAGTAGTGCAAACCCGGGACTAGCGGGGAACAATGAGCAGTTCTTC.

The gene calls are TRBV6-1 and TRBJ2-3, with D perhaps TRBD2 (5 bases). Germline V lookup: CDR1 MNHNS, CDR2 SASEGT. The CDR3 spans 15 residues. The germline V and J ends were trimmed by 0 bases and 5 bases, with 12 bases remaining between them. CDR3 nucleotides: TGTGCCAGCAGTGAAGCGACGGGGATTATAGATACGCAGTATTTT. Translation gives CASSEATGIIDTQYF.

The chain has TRBV6-4 and TRBJ1-3; D may be TRBD1 (5 bases). This CDR3 region has 17 residues. Trimming shortened V by 9 bases and J by 1 base, and 22 bases separated the two germline ends. Germline CDR1 reads MRHNA; CDR2 reads SNTAGT. The CDR3 DNA follows: TGTGCCAGGGGAGGGCAGGCCCTCAGGGTATCTGGAAACACCATATATTTT. As protein: CARGGQALRVSGNTIYF.

V and J are TRBV5-1 and TRBJ1-5; the D is unclear. Germline V lookup: CDR1 SGHRS, CDR2 YFSETQ. CDR3 length equals 12 residues. Trimming removed 5 bases at V and 4 bases at J, with 7 bases between. CDR3 coding DNA: TGCGCCAGCAGGGACTCGAATCAGCCCCAGCATTTT. As protein: CASRDSNQPQHF.

This clone was found a few times. The V call is TRBV19, the J call TRBJ1-2; a possible D gene is TRBD1 (6 bases). Germline CDR1 reads LNHDA; CDR2 reads SQIVND (reference sequence). Trimming removed 7 bases from V and 4 bases from J, with 16 bases in between. The CDR3 runs 14 residues. CDR3 sequence: CASTTQGPTYGYTF. The CDR3 region has the DNA TGTGCCAGTACCACACAGGGACCCACCTATGGCTACACCTTC.

The chain links TRBV7-3 to TRBJ2-2; D is unclear. Germline V gene lookup returns CDR1 SGHTA and CDR2 FQGTGA. The CDR3 consists of 11 residues. The V gene lost 5 bases and the J gene lost 4 bases, with 2 bases spanning the gap. This chain's CDR3 is CASSLTGELFF. DNA for the CDR3: TGTGCCAGCAGCCTCACCGGGGAGCTGTTTTTT.

V is TRBV5-1 and J is TRBJ2-2; 11 nucleotides match TRBD1. The germline V gene has CDR1 SGHRS and CDR2 YFSETQ. The CDR3 consists of 15 residues. Unmatched junction bases numbered 2, after V lost 2 bases and J lost 5 bases. The CDR3 spells CASSFGTGGTGELFF. The DNA of the CDR3 is TGCGCCAGCAGCTTTGGGACAGGGGGAACCGGGGAGCTGTTTTTT.

This rearrangement joins TRBV7-2 to TRBJ2-2; D gene uncertain. The V gene lost 1 base and the J gene lost 3 bases, with 9 bases spanning the gap. CDR1 and CDR2 (germline): SGHTA, FQGNSA. This CDR3 region has 15 residues. CDR3 loop: CASSLGAAYTGELFF. The CDR3 DNA reads TGTGCCAGCAGCTTAGGCGCGGCGTACACCGGGGAGCTGTTTTTT.

The V gene is TRBV3-1 (or the pseudogene TRBV3-2), the J gene TRBJ1-1, with D perhaps matching TRBD1 (5 bases). The CDR3 is 14 residues long. Looked up from germline, CDR1 is LGHDT and CDR2 is YNNKEL (reference sequence). Trimming shortened V by 0 bases and J by 7 bases, and 12 bases separated the two germline ends. Here the CDR3 reads CASSQDVSGGEAFF. The CDR3 bases are TGTGCCAGCAGCCAAGATGTTAGCGGGGGTGAAGCTTTCTTT.

This chain links TRBV11-2 with TRBJ1-5, with TRBD1 as a possible D gene (6 bases). The CDR3 has 16 amino acids. Germline V gene lookup returns CDR1 SGHAT and CDR2 FQNNGV. The V gene lost 6 bases and the J gene lost 5 bases, with 20 bases spanning the gap. CDR3 loop: CASSHRCQGIDQPQHF. The DNA for the CDR3 is TGTGCCAGCAGTCATAGGTGTCAGGGGATCGATCAGCCCCAGCATTTT.

The V call is TRBV21-1, the J call TRBJ1-2. TRBV21-1 is a pseudogene locus. CDR3 length: 12 amino acids. The CDR3 DNA follows: TGTGCCAGCAGCAAGAGGGTTGGGGGCTACACCTTC. Translation: CASSKRVGGYTF.

This clone has just a few counts. This chain connects TRBV30 to TRBJ1-2, with D maybe TRBD1 (6 bases). Germline CDR1 GTSNPN, CDR2 SVGIG (reference sequence). This CDR3 is built from 14 residues. V was pared by 0 bases and J by 4 bases, with 12 bases between. In nucleotides, the CDR3 is TGTGCCTGGAGTGTATCCAGGGGAGTCTATGGCTACACCTTC. Translating it yields CAWSVSRGVYGYTF.

The genes are TRBV14 and TRBJ1-2; possible D gene TRBD1, 5 bases. V lost 1 base to trimming and J lost 2 bases, with 8 bases between them. Germline V gene lookup returns CDR1 SGHDN and CDR2 FVKESK. This CDR3 has 14 residues. This CDR3 reads CASSQARTNYGYTF. The CDR3 DNA follows: TGTGCCAGCAGCCAAGCGAGGACAAACTATGGCTACACCTTC.

The chain carries TRBV9 and TRBJ2-3; 12 nucleotides agree with TRBD2. CDR3 length: 16 amino acids. The junction had 5 bases not matched to a gene; V was cut back by 4 bases and J by 2 bases. CDR1 SGDLS and CDR2 YYNGEE come from the germline V gene. The CDR3 DNA is TGTGCCAGCAGCACCACTAGCGGGGGGACCACAGATACGCAGTATTTT. As protein: CASSTTSGGTTDTQYF.

This clone came up once. The rearrangement links TRBV6-5 to TRBJ2-3; D perhaps matches TRBD1 (5 bases). The V and J ends lost 4 bases and 4 bases respectively, with 12 bases between them. The CDR3 spans 14 residues. Germline V gene lookup returns CDR1 MNHEY and CDR2 SVGAGI. The CDR3 nucleotides are TGTGCCAGCAGTTCAGACAGACTCCCAGATACGCAGTATTTT. As protein: CASSSDRLPDTQYF.

The chain links TRBV18 to TRBJ1-1; no clear D gene. The germline V gene has CDR1 KGHSH and CDR2 LQKENI. This CDR3 has 14 residues. Trimming took 3 bases from V and 1 from J, leaving 9 bases between them. This chain's CDR3 is CASSPAHRNTEAFF. The CDR3, as DNA: TGTGCCAGCTCACCCGCCCACAGGAACACTGAAGCTTTCTTT.

This chain joins TRBV19 and TRBJ1-1; 9 bases match TRBD1. Germline CDR1 LNHDA, CDR2 SQIVND (reference sequence). Trimming cost V 5 bases and J 4 bases; bases outside gene matches: 2. The length of the CDR3 is 13 residues. For the CDR3, the DNA is TGTGCCAGTAGTGGGACAGGGAGCACTGAAGCTTTCTTT. Amino acid sequence: CASSGTGSTEAFF. Complete variable domain (other parts from reference TRBV19 and TRBJ1-1): DGGITQSPKYLFRKEGQNVTLSCEQNLNHDAMYWYRQDPGQGLRLIYYSQIVNDFQKGDIAEGYSVSREKKESFPLTVTSAQKNPTAFYLCASSGTGSTEAFFGQGTRLTVV.

V gene TRBV5-1 combines with J gene TRBJ1-3, with 7 bases that match TRBD1. This CDR3 spans 15 amino acids. Germline V gene lookup returns CDR1 SGHRS and CDR2 YFSETQ. J was trimmed by 4 bases and V by 0 bases; bases with no gene match: 4. The CDR3: CASSLDRGAGNTIYF. The CDR3 bases are TGCGCCAGCAGCTTGGACAGGGGAGCCGGAAACACCATATATTTT. The whole variable domain, remainder taken from reference TRBV5-1 and TRBJ1-3, is KAGVTQTPRYLIKTRGQQVTLSCSPISGHRSVSWYQQTPGQGLQFLFEYFSETQRNKGNFPGRFSGRQFSNSRSEMNVSTLELGDSALYLCASSLDRGAGNTIYFGEGSWLTVV.

This clone was seen only a few times. At the DNA level, this CDR3 is encoded by other sequences in the same sample as well. The chain uses TRBV12-3 or TRBV12-4 and TRBJ1-2; D is unclear. The CDR3 runs 13 residues. V dropped 2 bases and J dropped 1 base, with 5 bases sitting between them. The CDR3 nucleotides read TGTGCCAGCAGTTTATCGGGTAACTATGGCTACACCTTC. It translates to CASSLSGNYGYTF.

V gene TRBV7-9 combines with J gene TRBJ1-1; TRBD1 matches at 11 bases. Germline V CDR1 and CDR2: SEHNR, FQNEAQ (reference sequence). With V trimmed by 3 bases and J by 6 bases, 3 bases remained unmatched. There are 14 residues in the CDR3. CDR3 in amino acids: CASSFPGQGAEAFF. In nucleotides, the CDR3 is TGTGCCAGCAGCTTCCCGGGACAGGGGGCTGAAGCTTTCTTT.

The chain has TRBV5-6 and TRBJ2-7; 8 bases align to TRBD1. In germline, CDR1 is SGHDT, CDR2 YYEEEE. V shed 1 base, J shed 3 bases, and the junction held 9 bases outside the gene matches. This CDR3 has 16 amino acids. The CDR3 sequence: CASSLFIRTGHYEQYF. The CDR3 coding sequence is TGTGCCAGCAGCTTGTTTATTCGGACAGGGCACTACGAGCAGTACTTC.

The chain carries TRBV19 and TRBJ1-1; 9 bases align to TRBD1. V shed 5 bases and J 3 bases; nucleotides not matched to a gene: 1. Germline CDR1 and CDR2: LNHDA and SQIVND (reference sequence). The CDR3 length is 13 residues. In DNA, the CDR3 is TGTGCCAGTAGTCGGGACAGGGACACTGAAGCTTTCTTT. Protein sequence: CASSRDRDTEAFF.

The chain joins TRBV19 to TRBJ1-6; TRBD1 might be the D (5 bases). The CDR3 is made up of 13 amino acids. Germline CDR1 and CDR2: LNHDA and SQIVND (reference sequence). Trimming removed 3 bases at V and 11 bases at J, with 11 bases between. This CDR3 reads CASSINRIPPLHF. CDR3 DNA sequence: TGTGCCAGTAGTATTAACAGGATCCCACCCCTCCACTTT.

The gene calls are TRBV5-4 and TRBJ1-2; 9 nucleotides align to TRBD1. This CDR3 comprises 14 residues. The germline V gene has CDR1 SGHNT and CDR2 YYREEE (reference sequence). J lost 8 bases, V lost 4 bases, and 9 bases had no gene match. The CDR3 sequence: CASSHDRGFSGYTF. In DNA form, the CDR3 reads TGTGCCAGCAGCCACGACAGGGGGTTTAGCGGCTACACCTTC. Full variable domain (missing parts from reference TRBV5-4 and TRBJ1-2): ETGVTQSPTHLIKTRGQQVTLRCSSQSGHNTVSWYQQALGQGPQFIFQYYREEENGRGNFPPRFSGLQFPNYSSELNVNALELDDSALYLCASSHDRGFSGYTFGSGTRLTVV.

The V and J genes are TRBV6-5 and TRBJ1-2; unclear D gene. There are 14 residues in the CDR3. Trimming took off 7 bases at V and 6 bases at J, with 18 bases between the two ends. CDR1 is MNHEY, CDR2 SVGAGI, per germline. The CDR3, as DNA: TGTGCCAGCAACAAGGCCGGGTTTTCGCATGGCTACACCTTC. This encodes CASNKAGFSHGYTF.

V usage is TRBV7-6 and J usage is TRBJ1-5; D is possibly TRBD1 (5 bases). In germline, CDR1 is SGHVS, CDR2 FNYEAQ. The length of the CDR3 is 12 residues. The V gene lost 2 bases and the J gene lost 9 bases, with 8 bases spanning the gap. CDR3 in DNA: TGTGCCAGCAGCTTACCCGGGGGGCCCCAGCATTTT. Translating it yields CASSLPGGPQHF.

The DNA of the CDR3 is TGTGCCAGCAGCTTGGATCGTGGGAGGGGTGGCTACACCTTC. Translation: CASSLDRGRGGYTF. This chain uses TRBV5-4 with TRBJ1-2, with D maybe TRBD1 (5 bases). The CDR3 is made up of 14 amino acids. V gave up 0 bases and J gave up 7 bases, with 13 bases separating them. Germline-derived CDR1 and CDR2 are SGHNT and YYREEE (reference sequence).

The CDR3 spells CASSYDRGTEAFF. DNA for the CDR3: TGTGCCAGCAGCTATGACAGGGGCACTGAAGCTTTCTTT. The chain joins TRBV11-1 to TRBJ1-1; TRBD1 aligns across 8 bases. V was pared by 4 bases and J by 4 bases, with 2 bases of the junction left unmatched. This CDR3 is 13 amino acids long. The germline CDR1 and CDR2 sequences are SGHAT and FQDESV (reference sequence).